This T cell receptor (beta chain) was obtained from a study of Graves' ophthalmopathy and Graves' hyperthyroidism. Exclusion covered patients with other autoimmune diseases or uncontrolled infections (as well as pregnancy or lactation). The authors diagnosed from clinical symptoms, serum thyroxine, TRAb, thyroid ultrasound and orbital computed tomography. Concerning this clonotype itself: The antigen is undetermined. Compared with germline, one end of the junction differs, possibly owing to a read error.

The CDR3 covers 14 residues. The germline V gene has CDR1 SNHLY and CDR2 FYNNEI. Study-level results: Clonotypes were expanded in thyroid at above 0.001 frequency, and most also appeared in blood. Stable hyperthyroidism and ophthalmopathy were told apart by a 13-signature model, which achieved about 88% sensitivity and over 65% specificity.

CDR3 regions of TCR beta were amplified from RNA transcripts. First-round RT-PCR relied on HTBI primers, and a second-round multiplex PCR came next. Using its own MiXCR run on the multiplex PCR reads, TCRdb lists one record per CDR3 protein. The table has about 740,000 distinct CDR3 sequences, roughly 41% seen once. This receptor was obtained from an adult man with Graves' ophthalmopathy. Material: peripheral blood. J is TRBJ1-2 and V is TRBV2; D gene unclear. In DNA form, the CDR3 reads TGTGCCAGCACCGACCTCATCCCGGTATCGGGCTTCACCTTC. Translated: CASTDLIPVSGFTF.